Each of the 8 T cell receptor beta chains below was sequenced from the same sample in a study of blood T cell repertoires in COVID-19. Repertoires were generated with immunoSEQ multiplex PCR, while TCRdb's copy carries only in-frame clones and drops some. The sample has 210,000 or so clones, 85% to 90% seen once. Sequencing was done on a sample of peripheral blood. The receptors stem from a man aged 25 to 45 with COVID-19, enrolled during active disease.

The chain combines TRBV19 with TRBJ2-1; 7 nucleotides line up with TRBD2. V dropped 6 bases and J dropped 4; count of bases not matched to a gene: 9. Germline V CDR1 and CDR2: LNHDA, SQIVND (reference sequence). This CDR3 spans 15 amino acids. This CDR3 is CASSVMAGVYNEQFF. CDR3 nucleotides: TGTGCCAGTAGCGTTATGGCGGGAGTTTACAATGAGCAGTTCTTC.

This rearrangement joins TRBV3-1 (or the pseudogene TRBV3-2) to TRBJ2-5; TRBD2 is a possible D gene (5 bases). Germline V gives CDR1 LGHDT, CDR2 YNNKEL (reference sequence). V dropped 1 base and J dropped 0 bases, with 21 bases sitting between them. The CDR3 has 19 amino acids. CDR3 sequence: CASSQVEASGNPYQETQYF. CDR3 nucleotides: TGTGCCAGCAGCCAAGTAGAGGCTTCGGGGAACCCCTACCAAGAGACCCAGTACTTC.

V and J are TRBV12-3 or TRBV12-4 and TRBJ2-7; D unclear. This CDR3 region has 12 residues. The V end lost 6 bases, the J end lost 5 bases, and 11 bases lay between the germline ends. The CDR3, as DNA: TGTGCCAGCAGCCAACGTGCAGACGAGCAGTACTTC. Encoded protein: CASSQRADEQYF.

J is TRBJ1-5 and V is TRBV12-5, with D possibly matching TRBD1 (6 bases). V was cut by 9 bases and J by 2 bases, with 23 bases left in between. The CDR3 runs to 17 residues. CDR1 is LGHNT, CDR2 FRNRAP, per germline. The CDR3 DNA sequence: TGTGCTAGCGCAATCGCAGCCCTTCCAGGGGGCAATCAGCCCCAGCATTTT. This gives the protein CASAIAALPGGNQPQHF.

The chain has TRBV7-2 and TRBJ2-3; D gene uncertain. V shed 6 bases and J shed 2 bases, with 12 bases lying between them. Germline CDR1 SGHTA, CDR2 FQGNSA. The CDR3 covers 14 residues. CDR3 residues: CASRGEINTDTQYF. CDR3 nucleotide sequence: TGTGCCAGCAGAGGAGAAATTAACACAGATACGCAGTATTTT.

The V gene is TRBV7-9, the J gene TRBJ1-3; no reliable D call. Germline assignment: CDR1 SEHNR and CDR2 FQNEAQ (reference sequence). Deletions cut 5 bases from V and 0 bases from J, with 11 bases between. The CDR3 runs 15 residues. The CDR3 DNA sequence: TGTGCCAGCAGCCCGGGTGGGAGCTCTGGAAACACCATATATTTT. It codes for CASSPGGSSGNTIYF.

V usage is TRBV5-1 and J usage is TRBJ1-2; 9 bases fit TRBD1. After removal of 0 bases from V and 3 bases from J, the junction contained 9 bases not matched to a gene. The CDR3 totals 17 residues. CDR1 is SGHRS and CDR2 is YFSETQ in the germline V gene. In nucleotides, the CDR3 is TGCGCCAGCAGCTTGGGACAGGGGGGGCAACCAGACTATGGCTACACCTTC. It yields the protein CASSLGQGGQPDYGYTF.

The sample holds one count of this clone. The chain is built from TRBV6-5 and TRBJ2-2, with D perhaps matching TRBD2 (5 bases). V was trimmed by 2 bases and J by 3 bases, leaving 7 bases between them. The CDR3 covers 14 residues. Germline loops: CDR1 MNHEY, CDR2 SVGAGI. The CDR3 spells CASSYTGYTGELFF. CDR3 DNA: TGTGCCAGCAGTTACACGGGGTACACCGGGGAGCTGTTTTTT.